Shown below are 18 T cell receptor beta chains from a single sample sequenced in a study of cytomegalovirus exposure and HLA in healthy donors. Data came from immunoSEQ multiplex PCR; TCRdb stores just in-frame clones and leaves some out. This table has 80,000 to 100,000 clones, 87% appearing once. The sample taken for sequencing was PBMCs. These receptors were collected from a woman in her thirties in good health and CMV-seronegative.

The chain has TRBV6-6 and TRBJ1-5, with TRBD1 as a possible D gene (6 bases). Trimming pared 5 bases from V and 4 bases from J, leaving 12 bases between. The germline V gene encodes CDR1 MNHNY and CDR2 SVGAGI (reference sequence). The CDR3 loop spans 14 amino acids. CDR3 in amino acids: CASSPGTRNQPQHF. CDR3 in DNA: TGTGCCAGCAGTCCTGGGACAAGAAATCAGCCCCAGCATTTT.

This sequence joins TRBV7-2 and TRBJ1-2; D is undetermined. Trimming removed 7 bases from V and 4 bases from J, with 19 bases in between. This CDR3 contains 15 residues. Germline CDR1 SGHTA, CDR2 FQGNSA. The CDR3 nucleotides read TGTGCCAGCACCCCCCCGGGTAAGCTTGGCTATGGCTACACCTTC. Its protein product is CASTPPGKLGYGYTF.

The chain carries TRBV27 and TRBJ2-2; 7 nucleotides match TRBD2. V was clipped by 8 bases and J by 2 bases; unmatched bases: 14. Germline-derived CDR1 and CDR2 are MNHEY and SMNVEV (reference sequence). The CDR3 spans 17 residues. The CDR3 sequence: CASELEGRDKNTGELFF. The CDR3 region has the DNA TGTGCCAGCGAACTAGAGGGGAGGGATAAAAACACCGGGGAGCTGTTTTTT.

The rearrangement joins TRBV9 to TRBJ2-5, with 8 bases lining up with TRBD1. Germline assignment: CDR1 SGDLS and CDR2 YYNGEE. The CDR3 length is 16 residues. Germline trimming cut 0 bases from V and 1 base from J; bases unmatched to any gene: 5. Here the CDR3 reads CASSVVAGGLQETQYF. As DNA, the CDR3 is TGTGCCAGCAGCGTAGTGGCAGGGGGCCTCCAAGAGACCCAGTACTTC.

This clone was seen only once. The V gene is TRBV7-7, the J gene TRBJ2-7, with a weak D call TRBD1 (6 bases). V lost 1 base and J lost 3, with 7 bases in between. The CDR3 has 13 amino acids. Germline CDR1 and CDR2: SSHAT and FNYEAQ (reference sequence). CDR3 sequence: CASSLGQDYEQYF. CDR3 nucleotide sequence: TGTGCCAGCAGCTTAGGACAGGACTACGAGCAGTACTTC.

This clone was observed a single time. V and J are TRBV7-8 and TRBJ2-1; 9 nucleotides line up with TRBD2. Germline V gene sequence: CDR1 SGHVS, CDR2 FQNEAQ. Germline trimming cut 5 bases from V and 4 bases from J; bases unmatched to any gene: 6. This CDR3 region has 15 residues. The CDR3 here is CASSAASGVYNEQFF. As DNA, the CDR3 is TGTGCCAGCAGCGCAGCTAGCGGGGTATACAATGAGCAGTTCTTC.

The rearrangement links TRBV6-1 to TRBJ2-7, with a weak D call TRBD2 (5 bases). Germline CDR1 is MNHNS and CDR2 is SASEGT. CDR3 size: 14 residues. Trimming removed 6 bases at V and 1 base at J, with 13 bases between. The CDR3 loop is CASREQADSYEQYF. As DNA, the CDR3 is TGTGCCAGCAGAGAGCAAGCGGATTCCTACGAGCAGTACTTC.

This sequence joins TRBV28 and TRBJ2-5, with D tentatively TRBD2 (5 bases). The CDR3 has 16 amino acids. Per the germline V gene, CDR1 is MDHEN and CDR2 is SYDVKM. The V end lost 5 bases, the J end lost 3 bases, and 19 bases lay between the germline ends. Here the CDR3 DNA reads TGTGCCAGCAGTCGAGGGCCACTTATGAATAAAGAGACCCAGTACTTC. Protein product: CASSRGPLMNKETQYF.

This clone showed up just a few times. The genes are TRBV11-1 and TRBJ2-7, with TRBD2 as a possible D gene (6 bases). The length of the CDR3 is 17 residues. The germline V and J ends were trimmed by 5 bases and 2 bases, with 22 bases remaining between them. Germline V CDR1 and CDR2: SGHAT, FQDESV (reference sequence). CDR3 DNA sequence: TGTGCCAGCAGCCAAGCAGCTACTAGCAGGAACACCTACGAGCAGTACTTC. Encoded protein: CASSQAATSRNTYEQYF.

This chain joins TRBV28 and TRBJ2-1, with 13 positions matching TRBD2. The V gene's germline CDR1 is MDHEN and CDR2 SYDVKM. There are 20 residues in the CDR3. V gave up 6 bases and J gave up 0 bases; unmatched junction bases: 14. The CDR3, as DNA: TGTGCCAGCAGCCGACCCACTAGCGGGAGGGCCGTGAGCTCCTACAATGAGCAGTTCTTC. Protein sequence: CASSRPTSGRAVSSYNEQFF.

The CDR3 DNA reads TGTGCCAGTAGTAGACAGATAAACACCGGGGAGCTGTTTTTT. Translation: CASSRQINTGELFF. This chain connects TRBV19 to TRBJ2-2; the D gene is possibly TRBD1 (5 bases). The CDR3 loop spans 14 amino acids. V dropped 4 bases and J dropped 2 bases, with 8 bases sitting between them. Germline V CDR1 and CDR2: LNHDA, SQIVND (reference sequence). Supplemented by reference TRBV19 and TRBJ2-2, the full variable domain reads DGGITQSPKYLFRKEGQNVTLSCEQNLNHDAMYWYRQDPGQGLRLIYYSQIVNDFQKGDIAEGYSVSREKKESFPLTVTSAQKNPTAFYLCASSRQINTGELFFGEGSRLTVL.

V usage is TRBV9 and J usage is TRBJ2-7; TRBD1 might be the D (6 bases). The germline V gene encodes CDR1 SGDLS and CDR2 YYNGEE. This CDR3 is 15 amino acids long. V was clipped by 10 bases and J by 6 bases, with 26 bases between them. This chain's CDR3 is CAGKRKDQKQGEQYF. CDR3 sequence (DNA): TGTGCCGGTAAGCGAAAGGACCAAAAACAGGGCGAGCAGTACTTC. The entire variable domain, with the rest obtained from reference TRBV9 and TRBJ2-7, is as follows: DSGVTQTPKHLITATGQRVTLRCSPRSGDLSVYWYQQSLDQGLQFLIQYYNGEERAKGNILERFSAQQFPDLHSELNLSSLELGDSALYFCAGKRKDQKQGEQYFGPGTRLTVT.

For the CDR3, the DNA is TGTGCCAGCTTCCGGAGGGACTCTGGAAACACCATATATTTT. As protein: CASFRRDSGNTIYF. The chain has TRBV18 and TRBJ1-3; D unresolved. Trimming stripped 7 bases from V and 0 bases from J, with 10 bases between. The CDR3 extends over 14 amino acids. From germline, CDR1 is KGHSH and CDR2 LQKENI.

This chain links TRBV5-1 with TRBJ1-1; 9 bases are shared with TRBD1. Germline values: CDR1 SGHRS, CDR2 YFSETQ. Trimming at V came to 4 bases and at J to 13 bases, leaving 14 bases not matched to a gene. The CDR3 covers 14 residues. CDR3 amino acids: CASSTGTGSVIFFF. CDR3 DNA sequence: TGCGCCAGCAGCACAGGGACAGGGTCCGTTATTTTTTTCTTT. The full variable domain, rest sourced from reference TRBV5-1 and TRBJ1-1, is KAGVTQTPRYLIKTRGQQVTLSCSPISGHRSVSWYQQTPGQGLQFLFEYFSETQRNKGNFPGRFSGRQFSNSRSEMNVSTLELGDSALYLCASSTGTGSVIFFFGQGTRLTVV.

V is TRBV5-1 and J is TRBJ2-5, with 9 bases that match TRBD2. Germline V gene lookup returns CDR1 SGHRS and CDR2 YFSETQ. The CDR3 loop spans 17 amino acids. V shed 4 bases, J shed 7 bases, and the junction held 17 bases outside the gene matches. Here the CDR3 DNA reads TGCGCCAGCAGCCCCGGCAGTGGCGGGAGGGCCGCGGGGACCCAGTACTTC. Its translation: CASSPGSGGRAAGTQYF.

The CDR3 reads CASSSRLAGGRFQETQYF. CDR3 bases: TGTGCCAGCAGCTCCCGACTAGCGGGAGGGCGCTTTCAAGAGACCCAGTACTTC. The J gene is TRBJ2-5, the V gene TRBV7-2; 14 bases are shared with TRBD2. Germline trimming cut 4 bases from V and 2 bases from J; bases unmatched to any gene: 9. Germline CDR1 and CDR2: SGHTA and FQGNSA. CDR3 length: 18 amino acids.

The chain recombines TRBV10-3 with TRBJ1-1, with D possibly being TRBD1 (6 bases). Germline V CDR1 and CDR2: ENHRY, SYGVKD. CDR3 length: 13 residues. V lost 4 bases, J lost 2 bases, and 8 bases lay in between. CDR3 sequence (DNA): TGTGCCATCAGTGGCGGGGGCAACACTGAAGCTTTCTTT. It encodes CAISGGGNTEAFF.

V is TRBV7-6 and J is TRBJ1-1, with D hard to call. The V gene's germline CDR1 is SGHVS and CDR2 FNYEAQ. Trimming pared 7 bases from V and 6 bases from J, leaving 12 bases between. This CDR3 is built from 12 residues. The chain's CDR3 is CASTPLRAEAFF. For the CDR3, the DNA is TGTGCCAGCACGCCCCTTCGGGCTGAAGCTTTCTTT.